The clone carrying this T cell receptor (beta chain) has ten or more counts. Its specificity is not known. These data belong to a study of blood T cells in healthy people across ages. CDR1 and CDR2 (germline): SEHNR, FQNEAQ (reference sequence). V shed 2 bases and J 4 bases; nucleotides not matched to a gene: 6. The length of the CDR3 is 16 residues. Together with a sample-barcoded 5' primer, a J-beta primer mix was included in a second PCR lasting about 6 to 12 cycles. The authors tagged each cDNA molecule using a template-switch adaptor with 12 random nucleotides. TCRdb re-called the 5' RACE reads through MiXCR, storing one row per CDR3 protein. Among approximately 960,000 distinct CDR3 sequences, roughly 29% were seen once, and the ten largest hold 10%. General study points: TCR beta diversity correlated strongly with naive T cell percentage.

The donors, healthy Caucasians from Russia, were aged roughly 6 to 90. This same sample was also part of a study on T cells of mothers and their children. As reported in that work: The second PCR used the M1S primer, and this primer added sample barcodes and 2-4 random nucleotides.

J is TRBJ2-7 and V is TRBV7-9, with 12 bases that match TRBD2. Sequenced: blood. The TCR sequence derives from a woman in her forties in good health. Written as DNA, the CDR3 is TGTGCCAGCAGCTTAAGCAGGACTAGCGGGGATTACGAGCAGTACTTC. Its translation: CASSLSRTSGDYEQYF.